This TCR beta chain is from a study of blood T cell repertoires in COVID-19. The wider study: Spain, Italy and the United States supplied samples that represented acute and convalescent COVID-19. Sources were T cells, B-cell-depleted T cells, or PBMCs; the material itself was cDNA or gDNA.

Per the original data handling: Scientists estimated how many nucleated cells there were by amplifying reference gene primers. Libraries were prepared by immunoSEQ multiplex PCR; TCRdb keeps only in-frame clonotypes and omits some of them. V and J calls plus clone size are reproduced from that table; the DNA served to infer D and trimming. The sample gives approximately 200,000 clones, around 90% of which show up once; 1.5% is in the top ten. The length of the CDR3 is 16 residues. The germline V and J ends were trimmed by 5 bases and 4 bases, with 18 bases remaining between them. Per the germline V gene, CDR1 is SGHAT and CDR2 is FQNNGV.

This clonotype was obtained from a man aged 18 to 35 with active or convalescent COVID-19. The sample taken for sequencing was peripheral blood. V gene TRBV11-2 combines with J gene TRBJ1-3; no clear D gene. CDR3 DNA sequence: TGTGCCAGCAGCCCCACTATCGCGACTCTCGGAAACACCATATATTTT. It translates to CASSPTIATLGNTIYF.